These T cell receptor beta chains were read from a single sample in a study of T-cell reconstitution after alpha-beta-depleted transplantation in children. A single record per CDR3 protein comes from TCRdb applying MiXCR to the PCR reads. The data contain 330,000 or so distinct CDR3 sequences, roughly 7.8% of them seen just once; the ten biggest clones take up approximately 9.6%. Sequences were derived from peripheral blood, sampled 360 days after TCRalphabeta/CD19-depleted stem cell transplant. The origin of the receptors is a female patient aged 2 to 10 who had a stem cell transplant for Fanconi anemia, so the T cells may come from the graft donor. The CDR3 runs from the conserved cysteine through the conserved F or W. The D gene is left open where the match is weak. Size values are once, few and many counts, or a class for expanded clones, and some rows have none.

CDR3nt: TGTGCCAGCAGCGTAGATGTCCAGAACTATGGCTACACCTTC
CDR3aa: CASSVDVQNYGYTF
abundance: NA
j_gene: TRBJ1-2
d_gene: NA
v_gene: TRBV9

CDR3nt: TGTGCCAGCAGTGATGCGAACACTGAAGCTTTCTTT
CDR3aa: CASSDANTEAFF
abundance: NA
j_gene: TRBJ1-1
d_gene: NA
v_gene: TRBV2

CDR3nt: TGTGCCAGCAGTGCTATCGGACGGTCGCCCCAGCATTTT
CDR3aa: CASSAIGRSPQHF
abundance: NA
j_gene: TRBJ1-5
d_gene: NA
v_gene: TRBV2

CDR3nt: TGCGCCAGCAGCTTAACCCGTGATTCTCGGGGGGGCACAGATACGCAGTATTTT
CDR3aa: CASSLTRDSRGGTDTQYF
abundance: few
j_gene: TRBJ2-3
d_gene: TRBD2
v_gene: TRBV5-1

CDR3nt: TGTGCCAGCACCGCGGGAGAGCAGTACTTC
CDR3aa: CASTAGEQYF
abundance: NA
j_gene: TRBJ2-7
d_gene: NA
v_gene: TRBV2

CDR3nt: TGTGCCACCAGCAGGGACAGGGAAGTTGCAATCGCCGCCTCCAAGCAGTACTTC
CDR3aa: CATSRDREVAIAASKQYF
abundance: NA
j_gene: TRBJ2-7
d_gene: TRBD1
v_gene: TRBV15

CDR3nt: TGCGCCAGCAGCTTGGTTGTGCAGGGGGCGAATAGGGATGAGCAGTTCTTC
CDR3aa: CASSLVVQGANRDEQFF
abundance: many
j_gene: TRBJ2-1
d_gene: TRBD1
v_gene: TRBV5-1

CDR3nt: TGTGCCAGCAGCGTAGTTAGCCTATTGGGGAACACAGATACGCAGTATTTT
CDR3aa: CASSVVSLLGNTDTQYF
abundance: many
j_gene: TRBJ2-3
d_gene: NA
v_gene: TRBV9

CDR3nt: TGTGCCAGCAGTTCGCTCGGTGACATAAATCAGCCCCAGCATTTT
CDR3aa: CASSSLGDINQPQHF
abundance: few
j_gene: TRBJ1-5
d_gene: NA
v_gene: TRBV6-5

CDR3nt: TGTGCCAGCAGCGGACCTCAGGGACCCGGGAATTCACCCCTCCACTTT
CDR3aa: CASSGPQGPGNSPLHF
abundance: few
j_gene: TRBJ1-6
d_gene: NA
v_gene: TRBV9

CDR3nt: TGTGCCAGCAGCCAAGGACCTGAAGTATGGTATGGCTACACCTTC
CDR3aa: CASSQGPEVWYGYTF
abundance: few
j_gene: TRBJ1-2
d_gene: NA
v_gene: TRBV3-1

CDR3nt: TGTGCCAGCAGTTTTCGACAGGGTAGGAATTTTTTCACCTACGAGCAGTACTTC
CDR3aa: CASSFRQGRNFFTYEQYF
abundance: NA
j_gene: TRBJ2-7
d_gene: TRBD1
v_gene: TRBV6-5

CDR3nt: TGCAGTGCTACACCGGGACTAGCGGGGGGGCGGGGTCCAGATACGCAGTATTTT
CDR3aa: CSATPGLAGGRGPDTQYF
abundance: NA
j_gene: TRBJ2-3
d_gene: TRBD2
v_gene: TRBV20-1

CDR3nt: TGTGCCAGCGTCGAGGCAGGGTGGAACTATGGCTACACCTTC
CDR3aa: CASVEAGWNYGYTF
abundance: NA
j_gene: TRBJ1-2
d_gene: NA
v_gene: TRBV5-5

CDR3nt: TGCGCCAGCAGCGAGGGACAAGTCAATCAGCCCCAGCATTTT
CDR3aa: CASSEGQVNQPQHF
abundance: many
j_gene: TRBJ1-5
d_gene: NA
v_gene: TRBV5-1

CDR3nt: TGTGCCAGCAGCTTAGTTGGGGGGGGGAGAGAGACCCAGTACTTC
CDR3aa: CASSLVGGGRETQYF
abundance: few
j_gene: TRBJ2-5
d_gene: TRBD2
v_gene: TRBV7-2